The following is a T cell receptor (beta chain) sequence with its context. What antigen it recognizes has not been identified. Within one base of it there is no much larger clone, and no base qualities were kept. This entry is derived from a study of cytomegalovirus exposure and HLA in healthy donors (dated by TCRdb to about 2017). Regarding the study in general: An earlier analysis of under 600 of the donors reported 250 to 300 Gb of sequence data and some 120 million unique TCR beta sequences from roughly 180 million T cells. Around 320 gigabases of sequencing data and 78 million or so unique TCR sequences were included in an early release covering roughly 700 HLA-typed donors. Of the 300 to 400 genotyped donors, approximately 82% fell in the genetic ancestry cluster associated with self-reported Caucasian donors. The study was designed to test whether signatures of past pathogen exposure could be identified by cataloging public T cell receptors. The study used immunosequencing to profile the T cell repertoires of approximately 690 subjects and linked those repertoires to cytomegalovirus serostatus. Along with the roughly 670-subject first cohort, a separate validation cohort of over 90 different subjects was used. High-throughput TCR immunosequencing, statistical association of individual TCRs with disease status, and machine learning were combined to predict cytomegalovirus infection status. A later analysis re-analyzed previously published TCR beta repertoires from 666 donors and added high-resolution HLA genotyping to study TCR occurrence patterns. Rather than using new phenotypic data, the later analysis identified candidate immune exposures from TCR beta sequences and from how often those sequences occurred across donors. An earlier analysis of 587 of the donors applied high-throughput TCR beta sequencing to assess whether each TCR beta V gene segment acted as functional or pseudogenic. Donor age, sex, ethnicity and CMV serostatus were collected together with the repertoire data. In a later genetic analysis, genome-wide SNP genotypes for about 55% of the roughly 670 donors were used, and that subset was treated as a discovery cohort. Every repertoire in the discovery cohort had been generated on one and the same sequencing platform. Both class I and class II loci were covered by HLA typing, at four-digit resolution. The number of donors typed differed by locus, with about 629-630 for A, B, C, DRB1 and DQB1, around 520 for DQA1, about 610 for DPA1, and around 460 for DPB1. Roughly 5 DR-DQ haplotypes were handled as single units for association and clustering, since linkage in the cohort was strong. Across around 400 genotyped donors of the cohort, an average of about 240,000 unique TCR beta nucleotide sequences per donor were sequenced, and approximately 19% of those sequences were non-productive.

Overall study results and their limits: In an earlier analysis of over 550 of the donors, most TCR beta V segments were observed in productive rearrangements about 87% or about 30% of the time, broadly matching IMGT annotations. In a later analysis, most CMV-associated TCR beta chains were found to appear HLA-restricted, with HLA associations seemingly driven largely by CMV exposure. A later analysis found that TCR association rates varied across HLA loci, with DRB1 alleles showing the most associated TCRs and HLA-C alleles the fewest. Because counts were too low, seventeen rarely observed V segments, including chromosome 9 orphons, were left out of the earlier analysis of 587 of the donors. In both the original and validation cohorts, the classifier was reported to diagnose cytomegalovirus status with high specificity and sensitivity. Only TCR beta chains were sequenced in this cohort, and the absence of alpha or paired-chain data limited detectable features. Because HLA typing was unavailable for some donors at each locus, only the typed subset was used in association tests. Sequencing depth was assumed to be roughly uniform across donors in the presence/absence analyses, though that assumption may not hold. Correlated functional status among segregating V segments might reflect linkage disequilibrium, but an unknown experimental factor could not be ruled out. Compared with the roughly 720-donor mean, donors in an Asian-associated ancestry cluster had fewer N-insertions in productive TCRs, according to a later genetic analysis. When HLA alleles, especially DR and DQ, strongly co-occurred, attributing TCR associations to individual alleles was difficult. A later analysis found that HLA-associated TCR beta chains were more clonally expanded and had lower generation probabilities than equally common non-associated chains. While some public TCRs were present in many individuals, most TCR sequences turned up only very rarely across donors. A few of the identified cytomegalovirus-associated TCR beta chains were confirmed in vitro to be specific for cytomegalovirus antigens. According to a later analysis, parvovirus B19, influenza, CMV and Epstein-Barr virus appeared linked to several top co-occurrence clusters. Some IMGT-functional V segments, including TRBV6-2 and TRBV6-3, could not be told apart with the 87-base-pair reads, so those segments were excluded. A further reported finding was that TCR beta sequences accurately predicted the HLA-A and HLA-B alleles for most subjects in the first cohort. According to the authors, the approach could potentially be generalized to other disease states and immunological phenotypes. A total of roughly 160 TCR beta chains were listed by the study as associated with cytomegalovirus. A cluster of highly shared sequence variants was judged likely to be a technical artifact of the sequencing pipeline. A later genetic analysis associated a missense DCLRE1C variant with V-gene and J-gene trimming of TCR beta chains, and an independent cohort replicated the association. The only immune exposure information available for the cohort was CMV serostatus. Specific HLA alleles were associated with 18,000 or so TCR beta sequences at a false discovery rate of 0.05 in a later analysis.

Inclusive of the bounding cysteine and phenylalanine, the CDR3 is 14 residues long. CDR3 DNA only is kept here, 42 bases in frame from base 1. Trimming takes 5 bases from V and 2 bases from J, and the germline ends sit 12 bases apart. CDR1 and CDR2, looked up from the germline V gene, are SGHTA and FQGNSA. The cohort was made up of 666 healthy bone marrow donors. At the time of sampling, every cohort member was nominally healthy, though immune exposures that went unrecorded were likely present. The donor tested CMV seronegative and was one of the 352 seronegative cohort members. Every donor gave a peripheral blood sample, and the peripheral blood mononuclear cells from that sample were used for TCR beta sequencing. The Qiagen DNeasy Blood Extraction Kit was used to extract genomic DNA from the blood cell samples. The library was obtained by the immunoSEQ multiplex PCR assay. A mixture of 60 forward primers for TCR Vbeta segments and 13 reverse primers for TCR Jbeta segments was used in the multiplex PCR. Amplification of the CDR3 region of rearranged TCR beta genes was performed with a multiplex PCR assay on genomic DNA. Amplified TCR beta libraries were sequenced as 87-base-pair reads on the Illumina HiSeq System. On the study's bioinformatics: Across the 600 to 700 repertoires, a later analysis counted approximately 75 million unique TCR beta chains, roughly 11 million of which were shared by at least two donors. To remove PCR and sequencing errors, raw reads were error-corrected and collapsed into unique sequences using a nearest-neighbor algorithm that merged closely related sequences. Alignment of CDR3 sequences to IMGT reference sequences was used to assign V, D and J gene segments. For a sequence to be retained, a match of at least six nucleotides to both a V gene segment and a J gene segment was required. Rearrangements were called productive when the CDR3 lacked stop codons and stayed in frame with V and J; all others were non-productive. Following IMGT convention, CDR3 was defined as the stretch from the second conserved V-encoded cysteine to the conserved J-encoded phenylalanine. Sequences without an unambiguous match to a single V gene segment were excluded from the earlier analysis of a few hundred of the donors. An earlier analysis of just under 600 of the donors called V segments functional above 56.7% productive rearrangements and segregating when the between-donor standard deviation exceeded 5%. A statistical classification framework was built for diagnosing cytomegalovirus status from the catalog of TCR beta chain sequences. A later analysis assigned V and J genes by comparing TCR nucleotide sequences with IMGT/GENE-DB human TR gene sequences. Using the TCRdist pipeline, a later analysis assigned CDR3 sequences along with most-parsimonious VDJ recombination scenarios. In a later analysis, every TCR beta chain was defined by the combination of its CDR3 amino acid sequence and its V-gene family, and reads without a unique V-gene family were dropped. In a later analysis, nearly 600 highly shared, low-generation-probability nucleotide sequences were removed to address suspected cross-contamination and a sequencing artifact. A later analysis calculated a clonal expansion index for each public chain from normalized within-repertoire ranks of inferred template counts. Generation probabilities in a later analysis came from a VDJ recombination model fitted to out-of-frame rearrangements, and those results were checked against IGoR. Hypergeometric tests were used in a later analysis to score TCR-TCR, TCR-HLA and TCR-CMV co-occurrence, with a repertoire-size bias correction applied to the TCR pairs. To estimate false discovery rates, a later analysis permuted the HLA or CMV assignments 20 times. A later analysis grouped co-occurring TCRs with DBSCAN, adding TCRdist sequence similarity when clustering within HLA-allele-positive subsets. For co-occurrence clustering, repertoires with fewer than 30,000 or more than 120,000 public chains were excluded, along with roughly 5 repertoires with anomalous nucleotide sharing. TCRdb provides this immuneACCESS table in a form limited to in-frame rearrangements. Some clones are lacking; in checked studies, under half of them reflect an unresolved V gene, and why the rest are absent is not known. V and J calls and clone size follow that table, whereas D and trimming were derived from the DNA. The sample records roughly 120,000 clones, about 81% of which are singletons. The top ten clonotypes cover about 1.8% of the sample.

The sample consisted of PBMCs. This clonotype was sampled from a man aged 40-49 years in good health and CMV-seronegative. The chain joins TRBV7-2 to TRBJ2-5; a tentative D match to TRBD1 spans 5 bases. The CDR3 protein is CASSPRQKQETQYF. The DNA is as follows: TGTGCCAGCAGCCCTCGACAGAAACAAGAGACCCAGTACTTC.